In its sample, the clone carrying this T cell receptor beta chain was seen many times. CDR1 is SEHNR, CDR2 FQNEAQ, per germline (reference sequence). The CDR3 runs 16 residues. Trimming removed 5 bases at V and 6 bases at J, with 22 bases between. This record belongs to a study of T-cell reconstitution after alpha-beta-depleted transplantation in children. The library targeted TCRbeta and was prepared with unique molecular identifiers. A single record per CDR3 protein comes from TCRdb applying MiXCR to the PCR reads. This sample has about 72,000 distinct CDR3 sequences, with 7.3% found just once. Sequencing was performed on PBMCs from the stem cell graft donor, taken from the stem cell graft. The chain links TRBV7-9 to TRBJ1-1; the D is unclear. The TCR comes from a human donor who donated a stem cell graft to a child with acute lymphoblastic leukemia. In nucleotides, the CDR3 is TGTGCCAGCAGCCGCACCCTTTACGGGGAAAAACCTGAAGCTTTCTTT. This gives the protein CASSRTLYGEKPEAFF.